This record looks at one T cell receptor (beta chain) sequence and its context. The germline CDR1 and CDR2 sequences are LGHDT and YNNKEL (reference sequence). With 8 bases clipped from V and 3 bases from J, the junction kept 9 bases outside the gene matches. CDR3 length equals 15 residues. The entry originates in a study of blood T cell repertoires in COVID-19. Original data processing: Reference gene primer amplification gave estimated nucleated cell counts. Method: immunoSEQ multiplex PCR; TCRdb's copy keeps in-frame clones and lacks some. The V and J calls and clone size were taken over from that table, and D and trimming were inferred from the DNA. This table has around 110,000 clones, around 80% appearing once.

Sample: peripheral blood. This chain links TRBV3-1 (or the pseudogene TRBV3-2) with TRBJ1-4; 7 bases match TRBD1. This sequence was found in a man aged 55 to 70 with active or convalescent COVID-19. CDR3 coding DNA: TGTGCCAGCTGCAACCAGGGGGGCGCTAATGAAAAACTGTTTTTT. Translation: CASCNQGGANEKLFF.